This T cell receptor (beta chain) was profiled in a study of blood T cell repertoires in COVID-19. At the level of the study: Collection of acute and convalescent COVID-19 samples took place in the United States, Italy and Spain. Nucleic acid was either cDNA or gDNA, and it came from T cells, B-cell-depleted T cells, or PBMCs.

Authors' methods: How many nucleated cells were present was estimated from reference gene primer amplification. Sequencing used immunoSEQ multiplex PCR; TCRdb keeps in-frame clones, though not all of them. Clonal size and the V and J genes are those of that table, whereas D and trimming came from the DNA. The table shows approximately 75,000 clones, with 88% occurring only once. CDR3 length: 16 amino acids. Looked up from germline, CDR1 is SGDLS and CDR2 is YYNGEE. V lost 0 bases and J 0 bases, leaving 10 bases between the germline ends. The genes are TRBV9 and TRBJ2-1; D unresolved. This TCR was recovered from a man aged 50 to 60 with acute or convalescent COVID-19. The sequenced sample consisted of peripheral blood. CDR3 nucleotides: TGTGCCAGCAGCGTAGGGCAGGTAAGCTCCTACAATGAGCAGTTCTTC. This encodes CASSVGQVSSYNEQFF.